This is a list of T cell receptor beta chains from one sample in a study of shared clonotypes between healthy human individuals. TCRdb's table, derived via immunoSEQ multiplex PCR, lists solely in-frame clones and lacks some. The sample has roughly 1,000,000 clones; around 78% are singletons. Sequencing was done on a sample of memory CD4+ T cells from PBMCs. The origin of the receptors is a man younger than 35 in good health. Some clones in this sample may be carry-over from other donors' samples. Each CDR3 is given with its conserved first and last residue. Each record gives: clone size, V gene, D gene, J gene, CDR3 protein, CDR3 DNA. A D gene is named only where the DNA matches it firmly. Clone size is stated in some rows and not others, as once, few, many or a class when expanded.

.	TRBV4-2	.	TRBJ2-7	CASSQGPGESNYEQYF	TGTGCCAGCAGCCAAGGGCCGGGGGAATCCAACTACGAGCAGTACTTC
.	TRBV2	.	TRBJ1-2	CASILARESYGYTF	TGTGCCAGCATTCTGGCCAGGGAGAGCTATGGCTACACCTTC
few	TRBV11-3	.	TRBJ2-5	CASSPDRQTQYF	TGTGCCAGCAGCCCAGACCGCCAGACCCAGTACTTC
.	TRBV27	TRBD2	TRBJ2-3	CASSSLGLVGTQYF	TGTGCCAGCAGTTCACTCGGACTAGTGGGTACGCAGTATTTT
once	TRBV18	TRBD1	TRBJ2-3	CASSLTGGEDTQYF	TGTGCCAGCTCACTGACAGGGGGAGAAGATACGCAGTATTTT
many	TRBV9	.	TRBJ1-5	CASSARDGSNQPQHF	TGTGCCAGCAGCGCCCGGGACGGAAGCAATCAGCCCCAGCATTTT
.	TRBV19	TRBD1	TRBJ2-7	CASRGQGGAYEQYF	TGTGCCAGCAGGGGACAGGGGGGAGCATACGAGCAGTACTTC
.	TRBV19	.	TRBJ1-1	CASSILGNTEAFF	TGTGCCAGTAGTATCCTAGGGAACACTGAAGCTTTCTTT
.	TRBV28	.	TRBJ2-2	CASSPRFGASPGEPTF	TGTGCCAGCAGTCCCCGCTTCGGGGCTAGTCCCGGGGAACCCACATTT
.	TRBV28	TRBD1	TRBJ2-2	CASRKQGPKNTGELFF	TGTGCCAGCAGAAAACAGGGGCCCAAGAACACCGGGGAGCTGTTTTTT
.	TRBV4-3	TRBD1	TRBJ1-4	CASSQGFFGQDNEKLFF	TGCGCCAGCAGCCAAGGGTTTTTCGGACAGGATAATGAAAAACTGTTTTTT